The rows below give T cell receptor beta chains drawn from one sample of a study of CD8 T cells in ankylosing spondylitis. Via MiXCR, TCRdb re-called the 5' RACE reads, giving one row per CDR3 protein. Here the sample spans 200,000 to 300,000 distinct CDR3 sequences, roughly a third being singletons. Specimen: blood, either unsorted or a sorted T cell fraction (not recorded which). These receptors came from a male donor with ankylosing spondylitis or in good health (not recorded which). CDR3s include the opening cysteine and the closing phenylalanine or tryptophan. Each record gives: clone size, V gene, J gene, D gene, CDR3 protein, CDR3 DNA. D genes are given only for firm matches. Rows may omit the clone size; those that give it use once, few, many or a size class.

clone_size: NA; v_call: TRBV10-3; j_call: TRBJ2-2; d_call: NA; cdr3_aa: CAISPTSRTGELFF; cdr3_nt: TGTGCCATCAGTCCTACTAGCCGTACCGGGGAGCTGTTTTTT
clone_size: NA; v_call: TRBV5-1; j_call: TRBJ2-3; d_call: TRBD2; cdr3_aa: CASSLDASGGNTQYF; cdr3_nt: TGCGCCAGCAGCTTGGACGCGAGCGGGGGAAATACGCAGTATTTT
clone_size: NA; v_call: TRBV28; j_call: TRBJ2-1; d_call: NA; cdr3_aa: CASSSPSRGFDNEQFF; cdr3_nt: TGTGCCAGCAGTTCGCCTTCAAGGGGGTTCGACAATGAGCAGTTCTTC
clone_size: many; v_call: TRBV4-2; j_call: TRBJ2-2; d_call: TRBD2; cdr3_aa: CASSQEVLAGRTGELFF; cdr3_nt: TGTGCCAGCAGCCAAGAAGTACTAGCGGGGCGGACCGGGGAGCTGTTTTTT
clone_size: NA; v_call: TRBV3-1; j_call: TRBJ1-2; d_call: NA; cdr3_aa: CASSQDVGAGYTF; cdr3_nt: TGTGCCAGCAGCCAAGATGTGGGAGCTGGCTACACCTTC
clone_size: once; v_call: TRBV29-1; j_call: TRBJ1-1; d_call: NA; cdr3_aa: CSVAGPGAEMGTEAFF; cdr3_nt: TGCAGCGTTGCTGGGCCCGGTGCAGAAATGGGCACTGAAGCTTTCTTT
clone_size: few; v_call: TRBV5-1; j_call: TRBJ1-2; d_call: TRBD1; cdr3_aa: CASSLVQGTGAPGYTF; cdr3_nt: TGCGCCAGCAGCTTGGTACAGGGGACAGGCGCACCTGGCTACACCTTC
clone_size: NA; v_call: TRBV20-1; j_call: TRBJ2-3; d_call: NA; cdr3_aa: CSASSEGGWTDTQYF; cdr3_nt: TGCAGTGCTAGCTCCGAGGGGGGTTGGACAGATACGCAGTATTTT
clone_size: many; v_call: TRBV20-1; j_call: TRBJ2-3; d_call: NA; cdr3_aa: CSARGGTTISTDTQYF; cdr3_nt: TGCAGTGCCAGGGGGGGGACTACTATTAGCACAGATACGCAGTATTTT
clone_size: NA; v_call: TRBV28; j_call: TRBJ1-4; d_call: TRBD1; cdr3_aa: CASSEGTAGKLFF; cdr3_nt: TGTGCCAGCAGTGAAGGGACAGCCGGAAAGCTGTTTTTT
clone_size: NA; v_call: TRBV11-2; j_call: TRBJ1-6; d_call: NA; cdr3_aa: CASSEKAGGSPLHF; cdr3_nt: TGTGCCAGCAGCGAAAAGGCGGGGGGCTCACCCCTCCACTTT
clone_size: few; v_call: TRBV5-1; j_call: TRBJ2-5; d_call: NA; cdr3_aa: CASSFGIQTQYF; cdr3_nt: TGCGCCAGCAGCTTCGGAATACAGACCCAGTACTTC
clone_size: few; v_call: TRBV20-1; j_call: TRBJ2-7; d_call: TRBD2; cdr3_aa: CSARLGTSSYEQYF; cdr3_nt: TGCAGTGCTAGATTGGGGACTAGTTCCTACGAGCAGTACTTC
clone_size: NA; v_call: TRBV29-1; j_call: TRBJ2-2; d_call: NA; cdr3_aa: CSVENSKNTGELFF; cdr3_nt: TGCAGCGTTGAAAACAGTAAGAACACCGGGGAGCTGTTTTTT
clone_size: NA; v_call: TRBV28; j_call: TRBJ2-5; d_call: NA; cdr3_aa: CASSFSPMETQYF; cdr3_nt: TGTGCCAGCAGTTTTTCCCCGATGGAGACCCAGTACTTC
clone_size: NA; v_call: TRBV7-8; j_call: TRBJ2-3; d_call: NA; cdr3_aa: CASSPLRDTQYF; cdr3_nt: TGTGCCAGCAGCCCCTTGAGAGATACGCAGTATTTT
clone_size: NA; v_call: TRBV27; j_call: TRBJ2-3; d_call: TRBD1; cdr3_aa: CASRYRDRGPDTQYF; cdr3_nt: TGTGCCAGCAGATACCGGGACAGGGGTCCAGATACGCAGTATTTT
clone_size: NA; v_call: TRBV29-1; j_call: TRBJ1-2; d_call: TRBD1; cdr3_aa: CSAQTGDYGYTF; cdr3_nt: TGCAGCGCACAGACAGGGGACTATGGCTACACCTTC
clone_size: NA; v_call: TRBV5-1; j_call: TRBJ2-5; d_call: NA; cdr3_aa: CASSTEPSTGTQYF; cdr3_nt: TGCGCCAGCAGCACCGAACCAAGCACCGGGACCCAGTACTTC
clone_size: NA; v_call: TRBV5-1; j_call: TRBJ2-5; d_call: NA; cdr3_aa: CASSQGGALETQYF; cdr3_nt: TGCGCCAGCAGCCAAGGGGGGGCCCTCGAGACCCAGTACTTC
clone_size: once; v_call: TRBV7-9; j_call: TRBJ2-7; d_call: NA; cdr3_aa: CASSSANTYEQYF; cdr3_nt: TGTGCCAGCAGCTCCGCGAACACCTACGAGCAGTACTTC
clone_size: many; v_call: TRBV20-1; j_call: TRBJ2-3; d_call: NA; cdr3_aa: CSASQPPSTQYF; cdr3_nt: TGCAGTGCTAGCCAGCCTCCATCTACGCAGTATTTT
clone_size: few; v_call: TRBV10-3; j_call: TRBJ2-3; d_call: NA; cdr3_aa: CAISDARDTQYF; cdr3_nt: TGTGCCATCAGTGACGCACGAGATACGCAGTATTTT
clone_size: few; v_call: TRBV9; j_call: TRBJ2-1; d_call: TRBD2; cdr3_aa: CASSEKLAGGPNEQFF; cdr3_nt: TGTGCCAGCAGCGAGAAACTAGCGGGGGGGCCCAATGAGCAGTTCTTC
clone_size: NA; v_call: TRBV30; j_call: TRBJ2-7; d_call: TRBD1; cdr3_aa: CAWSYSGTGNYEQYF; cdr3_nt: TGTGCCTGGAGTTATTCCGGGACAGGGAACTACGAGCAGTACTTC
clone_size: NA; v_call: TRBV7-9; j_call: TRBJ1-2; d_call: NA; cdr3_aa: CASSSSRTDKLYGYTF; cdr3_nt: TGTGCCAGCAGCTCAAGTCGGACAGACAAACTGTATGGCTACACCTTC
clone_size: medium-sized; v_call: TRBV4-2; j_call: TRBJ1-4; d_call: NA; cdr3_aa: CASSQEAGVGNEKLFF; cdr3_nt: TGTGCCAGCAGCCAAGAAGCGGGGGTCGGTAATGAAAAACTGTTTTTT
clone_size: many; v_call: TRBV5-1; j_call: TRBJ1-6; d_call: NA; cdr3_aa: CASSSISNSPLHF; cdr3_nt: TGCGCCAGCAGCTCAATCAGTAATTCACCCCTCCACTTT
clone_size: NA; v_call: TRBV10-2; j_call: TRBJ1-6; d_call: NA; cdr3_aa: CASRTPGQGGSPLHF; cdr3_nt: TGCGCCAGCAGGACCCCTGGGCAGGGCGGCTCACCCCTCCACTTT
clone_size: NA; v_call: TRBV5-4; j_call: TRBJ2-4; d_call: NA; cdr3_aa: CASSQDPSAVDNIQYF; cdr3_nt: TGTGCCAGCAGCCAGGATCCGTCGGCCGTTGATAACATTCAGTACTTC
clone_size: NA; v_call: TRBV20-1; j_call: TRBJ1-5; d_call: TRBD1; cdr3_aa: CSARDRGYAPQHF; cdr3_nt: TGCAGTGCTAGGGACAGGGGATATGCGCCCCAGCATTTT
clone_size: NA; v_call: TRBV18; j_call: TRBJ2-3; d_call: NA; cdr3_aa: CASSRQAQPTDTQYF; cdr3_nt: TGTGCCAGCTCACGTCAGGCACAGCCCACAGATACGCAGTATTTT
clone_size: NA; v_call: TRBV12-3/TRBV12-4; j_call: TRBJ2-1; d_call: NA; cdr3_aa: CASSLSRTYEQFF; cdr3_nt: TGTGCCAGCAGTTTGTCCAGGACCTATGAGCAGTTCTTC
clone_size: NA; v_call: TRBV7-9; j_call: TRBJ2-3; d_call: TRBD2; cdr3_aa: CASGRGGSDTQYF; cdr3_nt: TGTGCCAGCGGGCGGGGGGGCTCGGATACGCAGTATTTT
clone_size: few; v_call: TRBV11-2; j_call: TRBJ2-3; d_call: NA; cdr3_aa: CASIVGGPSTDTQYF; cdr3_nt: TGTGCCAGCATCGTGGGCGGTCCTAGCACAGATACGCAGTATTTT
clone_size: NA; v_call: TRBV5-1; j_call: TRBJ2-4; d_call: TRBD2; cdr3_aa: CASSLALAGGQEYF; cdr3_nt: TGCGCCAGCAGCTTGGCCTTAGCGGGGGGGCAGGAGTACTTC
clone_size: many; v_call: TRBV20-1; j_call: TRBJ2-1; d_call: TRBD2; cdr3_aa: CSAVGSGVNEQFF; cdr3_nt: TGCAGTGCTGTTGGTAGCGGGGTGAATGAGCAGTTCTTC
clone_size: few; v_call: TRBV12-3/TRBV12-4; j_call: TRBJ2-1; d_call: NA; cdr3_aa: CATGGSYNEQFF; cdr3_nt: TGTGCCACCGGGGGCTCCTACAATGAGCAGTTCTTC
clone_size: NA; v_call: TRBV5-1; j_call: TRBJ1-6; d_call: TRBD1; cdr3_aa: CASSQEGQGYSPLHF; cdr3_nt: TGCGCCAGCAGCCAAGAGGGACAGGGCTACTCACCCCTCCACTTT
clone_size: NA; v_call: TRBV6-4; j_call: TRBJ1-5; d_call: TRBD1; cdr3_aa: CASSLVDRGHLYSNQPQHF; cdr3_nt: TGTGCCAGCAGCCTGGTAGACAGGGGGCATCTTTATAGCAATCAGCCCCAGCATTTT
clone_size: NA; v_call: TRBV10-3; j_call: TRBJ2-2; d_call: TRBD1; cdr3_aa: CAISGQGTGTGELFF; cdr3_nt: TGTGCCATCAGCGGACAGGGGACAGGCACCGGGGAGCTGTTTTTT
clone_size: many; v_call: TRBV29-1; j_call: TRBJ1-6; d_call: NA; cdr3_aa: CSVGTPDGPFHF; cdr3_nt: TGCAGCGTCGGTACTCCGGACGGCCCCTTTCACTTT
clone_size: NA; v_call: TRBV12-3/TRBV12-4; j_call: TRBJ2-2; d_call: NA; cdr3_aa: CASSIRTDTGELFF; cdr3_nt: TGTGCCAGCAGTATACGGACGGACACCGGGGAGCTGTTTTTT
clone_size: few; v_call: TRBV15; j_call: TRBJ1-1; d_call: NA; cdr3_aa: CATSRDQGGPGLRTEAFF; cdr3_nt: TGTGCCACCAGCAGAGATCAAGGTGGCCCAGGGTTAAGGACTGAAGCTTTCTTT
clone_size: few; v_call: TRBV20-1; j_call: TRBJ1-2; d_call: TRBD1; cdr3_aa: CSARDRTGGGYGYTF; cdr3_nt: TGCAGTGCTAGAGACCGGACAGGGGGCGGCTATGGCTACACCTTC
clone_size: NA; v_call: TRBV20-1; j_call: TRBJ1-5; d_call: NA; cdr3_aa: CSAREVRDLQPQHF; cdr3_nt: TGCAGTGCTAGAGAAGTCCGGGACTTGCAGCCCCAGCATTTT
clone_size: few; v_call: TRBV5-6; j_call: TRBJ2-3; d_call: TRBD1; cdr3_aa: CASSSEMAGGRAPDTQYF; cdr3_nt: TGTGCCAGCAGCTCGGAAATGGCAGGGGGCAGGGCCCCAGATACGCAGTATTTT